This T cell receptor beta chain comes out of a study of T cells in Graves' hyperthyroidism and ophthalmopathy. Fresh 10 ml peripheral blood yielded PBMCs. Study findings and constraints: Model predictions of ophthalmopathy came a median around 6.5 months before onset.

Points on this clonotype: The antigen is not known. A much larger clone lies one base from this, so it may be a read error.

The germline V gene encodes CDR1 MDHEN and CDR2 SYDVKM. The CDR3 runs to 14 residues. TCR beta CDR3 regions were amplified from RNA. HTBI primers drove first-round RT-PCR of the TCR CDR3. TCRdb independently ran MiXCR on the multiplex PCR reads; one entry per CDR3 protein. In the table there are 50,000 to 75,000 distinct CDR3 sequences, just under 50% of which are singletons. The sequence was obtained from a woman between 25 and 40 years old with Graves' ophthalmopathy. The specimen was blood. The J gene is TRBJ2-3, the V gene TRBV28, with a tentative D call TRBD2 (6 bases). CDR3 DNA sequence: TGTGCCACCTCCTCTGGAACTAGCACAAATACGCAGTATTTT. Its translation: CATSSGTSTNTQYF.